This T cell receptor beta chain was identified in a study of cytomegalovirus exposure and HLA in healthy donors. A multiplex PCR was run with 60 Vbeta primers and 13 Jbeta primers. The repertoire was sequenced with immunoSEQ multiplex PCR; TCRdb's copy has only in-frame clones and lacks some. The sample data list more than 65,000 clones. The CDR3 has 15 amino acids. Trimming pared 3 bases from V and 1 base from J, leaving 10 bases between. Germline V gives CDR1 SGHDN, CDR2 FVKESK. V gene TRBV14 combines with J gene TRBJ1-3; D is possibly TRBD1 (6 bases). Sequenced sample: PBMCs. The origin of this receptor is a man aged 35 to 55 in good health and CMV-seronegative. CDR3 sequence reads: CASSQYRDSGNTIYF. The CDR3 DNA reads as TGTGCCAGCAGCCAGTACAGGGATTCTGGAAACACCATATATTTT.